The next 20 T cell receptor beta chains were all read from a single sample in a study of CD8+ T cells in alopecia areata. Extracted from the samples, RNA was reverse transcribed into cDNA to serve as the sequencing template. Profiling relied on immunoSEQ multiplex PCR, and the TCRdb table lists in-frame clones only, not all of them. Of 90,000 to 150,000 clones in the sample, less than 45% were seen once. Sequencing was performed on CD4+ T cells sorted from blood. The source of these receptors is a human donor with alopecia areata.

This clone was found a few times. This chain uses TRBV29-1 with TRBJ2-7; 7 bases fit TRBD1. Germline CDR1 SQVTM, CDR2 ANQGSEA. V lost 3 bases to trimming and J lost 5 bases; unmatched junction nucleotides: 4. CDR3 size: 12 residues. This CDR3 reads CSVEQGVDEQYF. Here the CDR3 DNA reads TGCAGCGTTGAGCAGGGGGTTGACGAGCAGTACTTC.

This clone was found a few times. The chain joins TRBV29-1 to TRBJ2-3; D is perhaps TRBD2 (7 bases). Looked up from germline, CDR1 is SQVTM and CDR2 is ANQGSEA. V shed 7 bases and J shed 1 base, with 12 bases lying between them. This CDR3 is 13 amino acids long. CDR3 sequence: CSGGLAGTDTQYF. CDR3 nucleotide sequence: TGCAGCGGGGGGCTAGCGGGCACAGATACGCAGTATTTT.

J is TRBJ2-5 and V is TRBV18; D not resolved. V lost 3 bases and J lost 0, with 11 bases in between. CDR1 and CDR2 from the germline V gene are KGHSH and LQKENI. The CDR3 contains 15 residues. The DNA of the CDR3 is TGTGCCAGCTCACCCCCTGGAAGGTACCAAGAGACCCAGTACTTC. It is translated as CASSPPGRYQETQYF.

This chain links TRBV4-3 with TRBJ2-3; 7 nucleotides align to TRBD2. The V segment lost 3 bases and the J segment 0 bases; nucleotides outside the gene matches: 0. The CDR3 covers 14 residues. CDR1 and CDR2 from the germline V gene are LGHNA and YSLEER. CDR3 DNA: TGCGCCAGCAGCCAGCGGGAGAGCACAGATACGCAGTATTTT. Amino acid sequence: CASSQRESTDTQYF.

This clone was seen a few times. This CDR3 is also generated by other DNA sequences in the sample. The chain has TRBV5-1 and TRBJ2-5; D gene uncertain. The CDR3 is 11 residues long. CDR1 and CDR2 from the germline V gene are SGHRS and YFSETQ. V was shortened by 7 bases and J by 1 base, with 5 bases between the two germline ends. The CDR3 DNA is TGCGCCAGCCGGAGCCAAGAGACCCAGTACTTC. It specifies CASRSQETQYF.

This clone has just a few counts. The V call is TRBV29-1, the J call TRBJ1-5; no clear D. In germline, CDR1 is SQVTM, CDR2 ANQGSEA. The CDR3 consists of 12 residues. V lost 4 bases and J lost 7, with 11 bases in between. The CDR3: CSVADGYQPQHF. The CDR3 coding sequence is TGCAGCGTTGCCGATGGGTACCAGCCCCAGCATTTT.

This clone was observed a handful of times. This chain uses TRBV30 with TRBJ2-5; a weak D match, TRBD1 (6 bases). The germline CDR1 and CDR2 sequences are GTSNPN and SVGIG (reference sequence). The CDR3 runs 14 residues. V gave up 1 base and J gave up 2 bases, with 11 bases separating them. The CDR3, as DNA: TGTGCCTGGAGTGGACAGGCGTCGCAAGAGACCCAGTACTTC. Translation gives CAWSGQASQETQYF.

This clone was seen more than once but under ten times. V usage is TRBV29-1 and J usage is TRBJ2-7; possible D gene TRBD2, 6 bases. This CDR3 comprises 13 residues. Germline V lookup: CDR1 SQVTM, CDR2 ANQGSEA. Trimming took 3 bases from V and 3 from J, leaving 12 bases between them. The DNA for the CDR3 is TGCAGCGTTGAGGAGGGAAATCGCTACGAGCAGTACTTC. Translation gives CSVEEGNRYEQYF.

The genes are TRBV2 and TRBJ2-3; 8 nucleotides line up with TRBD2. Trimming cost V 4 bases and J 4 bases; bases outside gene matches: 7. CDR3 size: 15 residues. Germline V lookup: CDR1 SNHLY, CDR2 FYNNEI. The CDR3 protein is CASSVTGREADTQYF. The DNA for the CDR3 is TGTGCCAGCAGTGTAACCGGGAGGGAGGCAGATACGCAGTATTTT.

The gene calls are TRBV29-1 and TRBJ2-1; 8 nucleotides align to TRBD2. The CDR3 has 15 residues. Germline lookup yields CDR1 SQVTM and CDR2 ANQGSEA. Trimming took 7 bases from V and 0 from J; bases not matched to a gene: 8. The CDR3 sequence is CSAVHGTSSYNEQFF. Written as DNA, the CDR3 is TGCAGCGCGGTACATGGGACTAGCTCCTACAATGAGCAGTTCTTC.

The chain recombines TRBV29-1 with TRBJ2-2, with 8 bases identical to TRBD2. In germline, CDR1 is SQVTM, CDR2 ANQGSEA. The CDR3 extends over 15 amino acids. Trimming removed 7 bases from V and 1 base from J; junction bases left unmatched: 8. CDR3: CSGTGTSGNTGELFF. CDR3 in DNA: TGCAGCGGGACCGGGACTAGTGGGAACACCGGGGAGCTGTTTTTT.

This clone was seen a handful of times. J is TRBJ2-3 and V is TRBV7-9; 8 bases map to TRBD1. After removal of 7 bases from V and 6 bases from J, the junction contained 9 bases not matched to a gene. The CDR3 runs to 14 residues. The germline CDR1 and CDR2 sequences are SEHNR and FQNEAQ (reference sequence). CDR3 coding DNA: TGTGCCAGCAACCTGGACAGGGCCATGGATACGCAGTATTTT. Translation gives CASNLDRAMDTQYF. Complete variable domain (other parts from reference TRBV7-9 and TRBJ2-3): DTGVSQNPRHKITKRGQNVTFRCDPISEHNRLYWYRQTLGQGPEFLTYFQNEAQLEKSRLLSDRFSAERPKGSFSTLEIQRTEQGDSAMYLCASNLDRAMDTQYFGPGTRLTVL.

The chain employs TRBV27 and TRBJ1-1, with 9 nucleotides matching TRBD1. Germline V CDR1 and CDR2: MNHEY, SMNVEV (reference sequence). Unmatched junction bases numbered 4, after V lost 5 bases and J lost 0 bases. The CDR3 loop spans 15 amino acids. The CDR3: CASSRDRALNTEAFF. CDR3 coding DNA: TGTGCCAGCAGTCGGGACAGGGCCCTGAACACTGAAGCTTTCTTT.

V usage is TRBV9 and J usage is TRBJ2-5; 7 bases line up with TRBD1. V lost 2 bases to trimming and J lost 3 bases; unmatched junction nucleotides: 7. This CDR3 contains 15 residues. Germline V gives CDR1 SGDLS, CDR2 YYNGEE. The CDR3 reads CASSVRTGAEETQYF. In DNA, the CDR3 is TGTGCCAGCAGCGTCCGGACAGGAGCAGAAGAGACCCAGTACTTC.

This chain uses TRBV29-1 with TRBJ2-3; a weak D match, TRBD1 (5 bases). CDR3 size: 12 residues. V was clipped by 7 bases and J by 4 bases, with 12 bases between them. The V gene's germline CDR1 is SQVTM and CDR2 ANQGSEA. The CDR3 sequence: CSARAPADTQYF. CDR3 in DNA: TGCAGCGCCAGGGCCCCCGCAGATACGCAGTATTTT.

The J gene is TRBJ1-5, the V gene TRBV29-1; 7 nucleotides line up with TRBD1. With V trimmed by 4 bases and J by 2 bases, 8 bases remained unmatched. CDR1 and CDR2 from the germline V gene are SQVTM and ANQGSEA. This CDR3 has 15 amino acids. In DNA, the CDR3 is TGCAGCGTTGGGGAAGGGGGCAGTGGCAATCAGCCCCAGCATTTT. Encoded protein: CSVGEGGSGNQPQHF. Combining the CDR3 with reference TRBV29-1 and TRBJ1-5 gives the whole variable domain SAVISQKPSRDICQRGTSLTIQCQVDSQVTMMFWYRQQPGQSLTLIATANQGSEATYESGFVIDKFPISRPNLTFSTLTVSNMSPEDSSIYLCSVGEGGSGNQPQHFGDGTRLSIL.

V and J are TRBV14 and TRBJ2-7, with TRBD1 matching 8 bases. J lost 0 bases, V lost 5 bases, and 9 bases had no gene match. This CDR3 region has 16 residues. The germline gives CDR1 SGHDN, CDR2 FVKESK. This CDR3 is CASSEGTGKLSYEQYF. Here the CDR3 DNA reads TGTGCCAGCAGCGAAGGGACAGGCAAACTCTCCTACGAGCAGTACTTC.

A few counts support this clone. The chain uses TRBV14 and TRBJ2-5; D gene ambiguous. V was shortened by 2 bases and J by 1 base, with 5 bases between the two germline ends. The CDR3 is made up of 13 amino acids. Germline CDR1 reads SGHDN; CDR2 reads FVKESK. CDR3 bases: TGTGCCAGCAGCCAACCTAGCCAAGAGACCCAGTACTTC. Its protein is CASSQPSQETQYF.

The V gene is TRBV28, the J gene TRBJ2-7, with D possibly TRBD1 on 6 matching bases. The V end was cut by 6 bases, the J end by 0 bases, with 12 bases between. The V gene's germline CDR1 is MDHEN and CDR2 SYDVKM. The CDR3 totals 14 residues. DNA of the CDR3: TGTGCCAGCAGAAAGGACAGCCCCTCCTACGAGCAGTACTTC. Protein product: CASRKDSPSYEQYF.

About this clone: Its ends do not fully match the called genes, so a read error is possible. The J gene is TRBJ1-2, the V gene TRBV20-1; TRBD1 matches 10 bases. This CDR3 has 9 amino acids. Germline-derived CDR1 and CDR2 are DFQATT and SNEGSKA (reference sequence). CDR3 protein: CSAPRTGGF. The CDR3 DNA reads as TGCAGTGCTCCCCGGACAGGGGGCTTC.